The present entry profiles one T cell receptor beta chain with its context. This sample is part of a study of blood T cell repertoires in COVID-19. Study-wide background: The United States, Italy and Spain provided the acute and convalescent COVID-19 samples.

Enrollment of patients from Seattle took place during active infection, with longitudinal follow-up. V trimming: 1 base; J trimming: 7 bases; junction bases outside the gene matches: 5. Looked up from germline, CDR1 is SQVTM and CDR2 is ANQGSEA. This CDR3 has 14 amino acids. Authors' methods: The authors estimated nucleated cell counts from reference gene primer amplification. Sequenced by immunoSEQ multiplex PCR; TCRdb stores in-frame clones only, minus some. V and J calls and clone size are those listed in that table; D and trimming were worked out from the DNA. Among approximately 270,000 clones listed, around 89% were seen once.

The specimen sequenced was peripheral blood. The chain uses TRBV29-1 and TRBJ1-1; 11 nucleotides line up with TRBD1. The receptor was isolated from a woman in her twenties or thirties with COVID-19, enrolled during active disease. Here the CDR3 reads CSVEVSGQGDEAFF. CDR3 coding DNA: TGCAGCGTTGAAGTTTCGGGACAGGGGGATGAAGCTTTCTTT.